Listed below are T cell receptor beta chains from one sample, sequenced in a study of blood T cells in healthy people across ages. One entry per CDR3 protein, called by TCRdb with MiXCR from the 5' RACE reads. The sample lists roughly 1,100,000 distinct CDR3 sequences, 20% to 25% seen once, with less than 0.75% in the top ten. The data also belong to a second study, concerning T cells of mothers and their children.

The sample was blood. The receptors here all came from a girl aged 2 to 10 in good health. Both conserved end residues are part of each CDR3. D genes are given only for firm matches. Clone sizes are given selectively: once, few, many, or a class where the clone is expanded.

J gene	V gene	clone size	D gene	CDR3 protein	CDR3 DNA
TRBJ1-2	TRBV7-9	few	-	CASSSPDRIPNYGYTF	TGTGCCAGCAGCTCTCCAGACCGCATTCCTAACTATGGCTACACCTTC
TRBJ2-1	TRBV15	few	-	CATSRVAGSQFF	TGTGCCACCAGCAGAGTGGCGGGCAGCCAGTTCTTC
TRBJ2-1	TRBV3-1	-	TRBD2	CASNSGSIDEQFF	TGTGCCAGCAATAGCGGGAGTATCGATGAGCAGTTCTTC
TRBJ2-5	TRBV5-1	few	TRBD2	CASSLERGEETQYF	TGCGCCAGCAGCTTGGAGCGGGGGGAAGAGACCCAGTACTTC
TRBJ1-6	TRBV6-1	few	TRBD1	CASRDYTGGNSPLHF	TGTGCCAGCAGGGACTACACAGGGGGAAATTCACCCCTCCACTTT
TRBJ2-1	TRBV12-3/TRBV12-4	-	-	CASSLFLTSTEQFF	TGTGCCAGCAGTTTATTTTTAACGTCGACTGAGCAGTTCTTC
TRBJ2-1	TRBV3-1	few	TRBD2	CASRNSSGGAGEQFF	TGTGCCAGCAGGAACTCTAGCGGGGGGGCCGGAGAGCAGTTCTTC
TRBJ2-5	TRBV28	few	TRBD1	CASSPPSDRVRQYF	TGTGCCAGCAGTCCCCCGTCAGACAGGGTTAGGCAGTACTTC
TRBJ2-1	TRBV7-9	-	TRBD1	CASSPRRDRGINSDEQFF	TGTGCCAGCAGCCCCCGACGGGACAGGGGAATCAACAGTGATGAGCAGTTCTTC
TRBJ2-1	TRBV11-2	-	-	CASSSEGLGNEQFF	TGTGCCAGCAGCTCGGAGGGCCTAGGAAATGAGCAGTTCTTC
TRBJ2-6	TRBV29-1	few	-	CSGAFRGSGANVLTF	TGCAGCGGGGCCTTTAGGGGCTCTGGGGCCAACGTCCTGACTTTC
TRBJ1-1	TRBV9	-	-	CASTGSGGGRLGTEAFF	TGTGCCAGCACGGGTTCCGGGGGCGGGAGACTTGGCACTGAAGCTTTCTTT
TRBJ2-2	TRBV7-6	-	TRBD2	CASSLGTSGVGGELFF	TGTGCCAGCAGCCTCGGGACTAGCGGGGTTGGCGGGGAGCTGTTTTTT
TRBJ1-2	TRBV29-1	-	-	CSVEVADLYGYTF	TGCAGCGTTGAAGTAGCGGATCTCTATGGCTACACCTTC
TRBJ2-7	TRBV20-1	-	-	CSARGQPSSYEQYF	TGCAGTGCTAGAGGCCAACCCAGCTCCTACGAGCAGTACTTC
TRBJ1-2	TRBV6-5	-	TRBD1	CASSQTTGSYGYTF	TGTGCCAGCAGTCAAACGACAGGGTCATACGGCTACACCTTC
TRBJ2-2	TRBV7-9	few	TRBD2	CASSTLAAELFF	TGTGCCAGCAGCACCCTAGCGGCGGAGCTGTTTTTT
TRBJ1-1	TRBV28	-	TRBD1	CASSYQGGLNTEAFF	TGTGCCAGCAGTTACCAGGGGGGCCTGAACACTGAAGCTTTCTTT
TRBJ2-5	TRBV6-6	-	TRBD2	CASSWTSGVQETQYF	TGTGCCAGCAGCTGGACGAGCGGGGTGCAAGAGACCCAGTACTTC
TRBJ2-5	TRBV6-2/TRBV6-3	few	TRBD1	CASSYVEDRGSWETQYF	TGTGCCAGCAGTTACGTGGAAGACAGGGGAAGTTGGGAGACCCAGTACTTC
TRBJ2-3	TRBV7-9	few	-	CASSLIPGEWDTQYF	TGTGCCAGCAGCTTAATCCCCGGAGAGTGGGATACGCAGTATTTT
TRBJ2-5	TRBV13	-	-	CASSSGPREETQYF	TGTGCCAGCAGCTCGGGACCCCGAGAGGAGACCCAGTACTTC
TRBJ2-3	TRBV5-6	few	-	CASSYVLGGTDTQYF	TGTGCCAGCAGCTATGTACTGGGGGGCACAGATACGCAGTATTTT
TRBJ2-7	TRBV14	-	-	CASSQDGSQLIPYEQYF	TGTGCCAGCAGCCAAGATGGGTCACAGTTAATTCCCTACGAGCAGTACTTC
TRBJ1-6	TRBV7-2	few	-	CASSFQIDSPLHF	TGTGCCAGCAGCTTCCAAATAGATTCACCCCTCCACTTT
TRBJ2-2	TRBV24-1	-	TRBD1	CATSTTGLTGELFF	TGTGCCACCAGTACGACAGGGCTAACCGGGGAGCTGTTTTTT
TRBJ2-5	TRBV24-1	-	-	CATSEPGQETQYF	TGTGCCACCAGTGAGCCAGGACAAGAGACCCAGTACTTC
TRBJ2-5	TRBV20-1	-	-	CSAPSVDKTQYF	TGCAGTGCTCCTTCGGTGGACAAGACCCAGTACTTC
TRBJ2-3	TRBV7-3	few	-	CASSLDLLETQYF	TGTGCCAGCAGCTTAGACTTGTTAGAAACGCAGTATTTT
TRBJ2-1	TRBV7-9	-	TRBD1	CASSSAVQDREYNEQFF	TGTGCCAGCAGCTCTGCCGTCCAGGACAGGGAATACAATGAGCAGTTCTTC
TRBJ2-1	TRBV9	-	TRBD2	CASSGTLAGGPHEQFF	TGTGCCAGCAGCGGGACACTAGCGGGGGGGCCACACGAGCAGTTCTTC